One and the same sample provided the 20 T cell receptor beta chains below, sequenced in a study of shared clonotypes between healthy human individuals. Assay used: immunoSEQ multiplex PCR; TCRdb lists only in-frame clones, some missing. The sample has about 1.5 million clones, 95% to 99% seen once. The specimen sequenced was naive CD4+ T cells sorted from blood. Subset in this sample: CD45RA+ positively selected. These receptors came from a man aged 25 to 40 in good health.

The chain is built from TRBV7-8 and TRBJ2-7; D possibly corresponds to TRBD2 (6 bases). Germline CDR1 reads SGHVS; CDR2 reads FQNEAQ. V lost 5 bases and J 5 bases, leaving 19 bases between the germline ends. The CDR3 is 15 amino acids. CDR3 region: CASSINAGTPHEQYF. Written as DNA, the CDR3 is TGTGCCAGCAGCATAAACGCCGGGACTCCACACGAGCAGTACTTC.

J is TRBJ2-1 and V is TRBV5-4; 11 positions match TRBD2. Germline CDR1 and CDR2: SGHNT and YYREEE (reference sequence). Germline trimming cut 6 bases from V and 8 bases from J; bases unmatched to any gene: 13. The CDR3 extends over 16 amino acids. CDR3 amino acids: CASMRGRGLADYEQFF. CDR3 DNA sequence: TGTGCCAGCATGAGGGGGCGGGGACTAGCGGATTATGAGCAGTTCTTC. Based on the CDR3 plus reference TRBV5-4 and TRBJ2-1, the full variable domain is ETGVTQSPTHLIKTRGQQVTLRCSSQSGHNTVSWYQQALGQGPQFIFQYYREEENGRGNFPPRFSGLQFPNYSSELNVNALELDDSALYLCASMRGRGLADYEQFFGPGTRLTVL.

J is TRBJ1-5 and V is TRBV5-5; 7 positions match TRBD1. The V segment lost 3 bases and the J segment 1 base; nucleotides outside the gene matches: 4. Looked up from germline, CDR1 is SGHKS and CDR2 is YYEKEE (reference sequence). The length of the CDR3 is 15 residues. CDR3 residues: CASSSTGNSNQPQHF. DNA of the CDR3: TGTGCCAGCAGCTCGACAGGGAACAGCAATCAGCCCCAGCATTTT.

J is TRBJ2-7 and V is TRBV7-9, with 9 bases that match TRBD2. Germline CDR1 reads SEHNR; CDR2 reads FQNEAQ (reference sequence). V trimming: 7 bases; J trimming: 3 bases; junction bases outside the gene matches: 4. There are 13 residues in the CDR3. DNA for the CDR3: TGTGCCAGCACCATGACTAGCGGCTACGAGCAGTACTTC. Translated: CASTMTSGYEQYF.

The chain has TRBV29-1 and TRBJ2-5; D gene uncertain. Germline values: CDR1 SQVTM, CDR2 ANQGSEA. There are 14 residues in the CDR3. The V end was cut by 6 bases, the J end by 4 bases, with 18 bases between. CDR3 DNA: TGCAGCGTCCTCGAGGCACCCCTGGGAGAGACCCAGTACTTC. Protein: CSVLEAPLGETQYF.

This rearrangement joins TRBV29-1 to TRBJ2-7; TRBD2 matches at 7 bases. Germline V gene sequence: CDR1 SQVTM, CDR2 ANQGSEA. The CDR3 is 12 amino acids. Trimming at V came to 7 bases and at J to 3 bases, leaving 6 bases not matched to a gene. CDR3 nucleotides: TGCAGCGGTAGCGGGTCCAGCTACGAGCAGTACTTC. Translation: CSGSGSSYEQYF.

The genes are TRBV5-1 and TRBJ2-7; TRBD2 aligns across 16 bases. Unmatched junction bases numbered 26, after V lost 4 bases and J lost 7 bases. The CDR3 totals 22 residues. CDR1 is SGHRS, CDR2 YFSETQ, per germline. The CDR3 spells CASSRPNSLGLAGGKLQIEQYF. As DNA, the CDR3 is TGCGCCAGCAGCCGTCCGAATAGCCTGGGACTAGCGGGAGGGAAGCTACAGATTGAGCAGTACTTC.

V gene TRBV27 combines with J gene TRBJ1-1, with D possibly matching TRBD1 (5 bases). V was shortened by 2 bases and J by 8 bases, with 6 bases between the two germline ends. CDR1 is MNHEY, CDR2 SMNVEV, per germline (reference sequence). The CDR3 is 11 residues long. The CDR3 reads CASSLEGEAFF. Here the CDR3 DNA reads TGTGCCAGCAGTTTAGAGGGGGAAGCTTTCTTT.

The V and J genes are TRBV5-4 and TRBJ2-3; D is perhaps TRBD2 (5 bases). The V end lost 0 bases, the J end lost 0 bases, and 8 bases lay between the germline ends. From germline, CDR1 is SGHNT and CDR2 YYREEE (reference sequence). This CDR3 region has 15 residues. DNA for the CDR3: TGTGCCAGCAGCTTGGATGGGAGAAGCACAGATACGCAGTATTTT. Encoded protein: CASSLDGRSTDTQYF.

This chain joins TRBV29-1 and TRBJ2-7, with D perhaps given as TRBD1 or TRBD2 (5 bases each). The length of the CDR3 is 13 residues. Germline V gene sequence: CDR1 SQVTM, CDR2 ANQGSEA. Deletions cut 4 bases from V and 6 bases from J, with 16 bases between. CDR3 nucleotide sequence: TGCAGCGTTGTTTCGTCTCGGGACCGCGAGCAGTACTTC. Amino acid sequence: CSVVSSRDREQYF.

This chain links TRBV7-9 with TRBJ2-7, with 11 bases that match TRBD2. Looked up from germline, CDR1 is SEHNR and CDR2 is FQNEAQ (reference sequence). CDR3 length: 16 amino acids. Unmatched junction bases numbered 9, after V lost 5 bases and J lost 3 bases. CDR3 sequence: CASSPSGGTSGYEQYF. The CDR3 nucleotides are TGTGCCAGCAGCCCCTCTGGGGGGACTAGCGGCTACGAGCAGTACTTC.

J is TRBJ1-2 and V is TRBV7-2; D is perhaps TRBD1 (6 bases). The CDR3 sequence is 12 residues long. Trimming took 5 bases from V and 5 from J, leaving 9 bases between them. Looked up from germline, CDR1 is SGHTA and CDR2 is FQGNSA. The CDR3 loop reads CASSMDSYGYTF. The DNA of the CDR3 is TGTGCCAGCAGCATGGACAGTTATGGCTACACCTTC.

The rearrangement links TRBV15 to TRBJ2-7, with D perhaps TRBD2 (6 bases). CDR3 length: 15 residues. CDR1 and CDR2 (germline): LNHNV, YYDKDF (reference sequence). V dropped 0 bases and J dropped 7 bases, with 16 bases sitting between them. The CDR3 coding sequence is TGTGCCACCAGCAGAGAGGGAGGACGCATCCGAGAGCAGTACTTC. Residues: CATSREGGRIREQYF.

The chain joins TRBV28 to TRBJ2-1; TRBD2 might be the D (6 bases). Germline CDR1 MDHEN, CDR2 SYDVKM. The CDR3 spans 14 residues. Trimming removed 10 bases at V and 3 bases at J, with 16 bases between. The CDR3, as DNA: TGTGCCACCGTAAGCCGGGACTTCTACAATGAGCAGTTCTTC. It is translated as CATVSRDFYNEQFF.

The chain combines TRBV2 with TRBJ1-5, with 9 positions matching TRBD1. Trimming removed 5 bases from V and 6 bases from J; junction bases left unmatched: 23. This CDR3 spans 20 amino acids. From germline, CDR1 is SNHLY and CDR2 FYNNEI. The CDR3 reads CASSPTDMPRDREGSQPQHF. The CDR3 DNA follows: TGTGCCAGCAGTCCTACGGACATGCCTCGGGACAGGGAGGGTAGTCAGCCCCAGCATTTT. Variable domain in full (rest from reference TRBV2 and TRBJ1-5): EPEVTQTPSHQVTQMGQEVILRCVPISNHLYFYWYRQILGQKVEFLVSFYNNEISEKSEIFDDQFSVERPDGSNFTLKIRSTKLEDSAMYFCASSPTDMPRDREGSQPQHFGDGTRLSIL.

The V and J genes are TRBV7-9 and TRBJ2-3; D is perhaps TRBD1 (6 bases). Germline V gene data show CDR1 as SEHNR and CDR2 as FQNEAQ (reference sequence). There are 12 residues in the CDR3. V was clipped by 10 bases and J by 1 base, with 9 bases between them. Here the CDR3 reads CANGQRTDTQYF. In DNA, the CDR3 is TGTGCCAACGGACAGCGCACAGATACGCAGTATTTT.

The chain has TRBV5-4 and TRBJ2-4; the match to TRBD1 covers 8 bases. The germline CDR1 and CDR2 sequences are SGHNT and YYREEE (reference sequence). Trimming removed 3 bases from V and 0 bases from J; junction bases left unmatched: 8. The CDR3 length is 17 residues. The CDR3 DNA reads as TGTGCCAGCAGCTCCCCGACAGGGGCCAAAGCCAAAAACATTCAGTACTTC. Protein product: CASSSPTGAKAKNIQYF.

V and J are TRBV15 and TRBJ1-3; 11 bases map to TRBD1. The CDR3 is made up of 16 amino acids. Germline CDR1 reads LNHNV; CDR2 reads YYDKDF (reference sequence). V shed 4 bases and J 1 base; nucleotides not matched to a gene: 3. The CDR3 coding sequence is TGTGCCACCAGCAACCGGGACAGGGGGTCTGGAAACACCATATATTTT. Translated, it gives CATSNRDRGSGNTIYF.

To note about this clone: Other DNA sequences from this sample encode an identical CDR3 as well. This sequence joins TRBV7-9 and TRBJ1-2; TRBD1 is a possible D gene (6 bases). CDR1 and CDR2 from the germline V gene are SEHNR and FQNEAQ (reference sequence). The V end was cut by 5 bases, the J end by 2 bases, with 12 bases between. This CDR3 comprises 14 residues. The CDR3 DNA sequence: TGTGCCAGCAGCCCCCGAGGGGGGAACTATGGCTACACCTTC. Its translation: CASSPRGGNYGYTF.

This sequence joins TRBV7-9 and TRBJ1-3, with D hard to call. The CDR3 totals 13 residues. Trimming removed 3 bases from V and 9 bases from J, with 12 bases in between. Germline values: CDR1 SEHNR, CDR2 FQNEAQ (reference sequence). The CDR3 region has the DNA TGTGCCAGCAGCTTTGAACCGGCGGGCACCATATATTTT. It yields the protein CASSFEPAGTIYF.